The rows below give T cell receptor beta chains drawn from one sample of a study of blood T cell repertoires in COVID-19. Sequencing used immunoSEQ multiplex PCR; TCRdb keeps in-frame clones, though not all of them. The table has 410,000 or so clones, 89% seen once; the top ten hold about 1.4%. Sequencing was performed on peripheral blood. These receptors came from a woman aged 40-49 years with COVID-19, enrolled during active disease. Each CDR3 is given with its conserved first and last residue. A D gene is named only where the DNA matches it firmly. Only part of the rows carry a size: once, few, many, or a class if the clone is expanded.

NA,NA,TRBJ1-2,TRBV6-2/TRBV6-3,TGTGCCAGCAGTTACTCCGGCAGGGCCAACTATGGCTACACCTTC,CASSYSGRANYGYTF
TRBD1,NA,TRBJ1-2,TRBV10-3,TGTGCCACCCACGTCGGGACAGGATCCACCGCCTATGGCTACACCTTC,CATHVGTGSTAYGYTF
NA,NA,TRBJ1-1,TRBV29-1,TGCAGCGTTGGTACGACTGAAGGCACTGAAGCTTTCTTT,CSVGTTEGTEAFF
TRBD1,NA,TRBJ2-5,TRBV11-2,TGTGCCAGCAGCTCCGGGACAGTATACTCCCAAGAGACCCAGTACTTC,CASSSGTVYSQETQYF
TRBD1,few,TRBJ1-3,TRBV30,TGTGCCTGGAGTATCCACAGGGGCAACACCATATATTTT,CAWSIHRGNTIYF
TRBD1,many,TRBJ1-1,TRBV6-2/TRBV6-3,TGTGCCAGCAGTTACTCGACAGGGGAGGGGATGAACACTGAAGCTTTCTTT,CASSYSTGEGMNTEAFF
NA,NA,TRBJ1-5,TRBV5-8,TGTGCCAGCAGCTTGGCTTCCCTGGCAGGGGTTCAGCCCCAGCATTTT,CASSLASLAGVQPQHF
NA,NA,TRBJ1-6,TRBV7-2,TGTGCCAGCAGCTCGGGACAAACTGGGACCTCACCCCTCCACTTT,CASSSGQTGTSPLHF
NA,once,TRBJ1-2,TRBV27,TGTGCCAGCAGTTCAGGCAGGGCTGGCTACACCTTC,CASSSGRAGYTF
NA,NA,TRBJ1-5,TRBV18,TGTGCCAGCTCACCATGGGCAGGCAATCAGCCCCAGCATTTT,CASSPWAGNQPQHF
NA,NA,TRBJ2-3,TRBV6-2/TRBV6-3,TGTGCCAGCAGTTTCCAGGGATTCACAGATACGCAGTATTTT,CASSFQGFTDTQYF
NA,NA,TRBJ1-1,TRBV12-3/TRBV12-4,TGTGCCAGCAGTTTAAGGGGGAACACTGAAGCTTTCTTT,CASSLRGNTEAFF
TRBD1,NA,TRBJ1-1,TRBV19,TGTGCCAGTAGTTCCGGGACAGCAGCCCCGAACACTGAAGCTTTCTTT,CASSSGTAAPNTEAFF
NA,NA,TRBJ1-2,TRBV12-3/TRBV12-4,TGTGCCAGCAGTCTTTATCCCAACTATGGCTACACCTTC,CASSLYPNYGYTF
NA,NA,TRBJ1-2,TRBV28,TGTGCCAGCAGTCTACCCCTTCGGGATGGCTACACCTTC,CASSLPLRDGYTF
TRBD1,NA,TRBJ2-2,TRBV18,TGTGCCAGCCCCCCAGGGACAGGGGACACCGGGGAGCTGTTTTTT,CASPPGTGDTGELFF
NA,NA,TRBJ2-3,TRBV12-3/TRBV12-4,TGTGCCAGCAGCCTCGGGGTAGATACGCAGTATTTT,CASSLGVDTQYF
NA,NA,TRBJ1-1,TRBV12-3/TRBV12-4,TGTGCCAGCAGCCTCCAGGACACTGAAGCTTTCTTT,CASSLQDTEAFF
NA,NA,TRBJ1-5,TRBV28,TGTGCCAGCACGACGGGGCGGGGGGTATATAGCAATCAGCCCCAGCATTTT,CASTTGRGVYSNQPQHF
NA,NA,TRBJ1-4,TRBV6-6,TGTGCCAGCACCAGACGGGGGGCTTTGGGTGAAAAACTGTTTTTT,CASTRRGALGEKLFF
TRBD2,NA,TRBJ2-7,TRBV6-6,TGTGCCAGCAGTTTACTAGCGGGAGCCTACGAGCAGTACTTC,CASSLLAGAYEQYF
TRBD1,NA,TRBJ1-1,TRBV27,TGTGCCAGCAGTTTGGACAGGGTGGTGACTGAAGCTTTCTTT,CASSLDRVVTEAFF
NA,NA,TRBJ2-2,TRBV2,TGTGCCAGCAACTCGTGGGTCAGGGACACCGGGGAGCTGTTTTTT,CASNSWVRDTGELFF
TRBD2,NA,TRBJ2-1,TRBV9,TGTGCCAGCAGCGCTAATAGCGGGAATGCAAACAATGAGCAGTTCTTC,CASSANSGNANNEQFF
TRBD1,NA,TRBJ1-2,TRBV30,TGTGCCTGGAGCAAACGGACAGGGAAGGACTATGGCTACACCTTC,CAWSKRTGKDYGYTF
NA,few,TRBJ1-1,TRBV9,TGTGCCAGCAGCCCAGGGGCCCCGAACACTGAAGCTTTCTTT,CASSPGAPNTEAFF
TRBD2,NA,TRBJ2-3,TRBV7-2,TGTGCCAGCAGCTCGGGACTAGCGGGGGGGTTTAGCACAGATACGCAGTATTTT,CASSSGLAGGFSTDTQYF
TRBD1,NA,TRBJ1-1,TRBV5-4,TGTGCCAGCAGCCCTCTCAGGGGGCGGACTGAAGCTTTCTTT,CASSPLRGRTEAFF
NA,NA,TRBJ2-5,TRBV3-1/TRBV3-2,TGTGCCAGCAGCTCGACTAGTTCGGCCCAAGAGACCCAGTACTTC,CASSSTSSAQETQYF
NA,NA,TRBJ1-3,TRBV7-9,TGTGCCAGCAGATCTAGGGGCAGGAGCGAGGACACCATATATTTT,CASRSRGRSEDTIYF
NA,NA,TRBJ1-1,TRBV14,TGTGCCAGCAGCTTGACGACCCAGGGGTACACTGAAGCTTTCTTT,CASSLTTQGYTEAFF
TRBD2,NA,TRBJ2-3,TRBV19,TGTGCCACCGCAAAAAGCGGGGAAGCAGATACGCAGTATTTT,CATAKSGEADTQYF
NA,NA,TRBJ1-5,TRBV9,TGTGCCAGCAGCCCCCTTGGGGGGTTCGGTCAGCCCCAGCATTTT,CASSPLGGFGQPQHF
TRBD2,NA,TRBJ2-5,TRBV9,TGTGCCAGCAGCCCCCGTTCTAGCGGGTACCAAGAGACCCAGTACTTC,CASSPRSSGYQETQYF
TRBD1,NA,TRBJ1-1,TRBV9,TGTGCCAGCAGCGTAGGAGGGGGCATGGGCACTGAAGCTTTCTTT,CASSVGGGMGTEAFF
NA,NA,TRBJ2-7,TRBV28,TGTGCCAGCAGCATCGACAGGTCCTACGAGCAGTACTTC,CASSIDRSYEQYF
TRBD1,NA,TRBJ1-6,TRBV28,TGTGCCAGTGACAGGGCAAATTCACCCCTCCACTTT,CASDRANSPLHF
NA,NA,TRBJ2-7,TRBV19,TGTGCCAGTAACTACCCCGGGGGATACGAGCAGTACTTC,CASNYPGGYEQYF
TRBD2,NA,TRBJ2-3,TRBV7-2,TGTGCCAGCAGACCTTCGTGGGGGGGAGCCGGGACCTTCACAGATACGCAGTATTTT,CASRPSWGGAGTFTDTQYF
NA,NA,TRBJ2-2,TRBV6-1,TGTGCCAGCAGTGACCGACAGACCAGCGAGCTGTTTTTT,CASSDRQTSELFF
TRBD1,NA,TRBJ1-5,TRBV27,TGTGCCAGCAGAACAGGGGGCTCTTTCGCGAATCAGCCCCAGCATTTT,CASRTGGSFANQPQHF